The clone carrying this TCR beta chain was seen at least ten times. Its antigen is not identified. The data are from a study of T cells in Graves' hyperthyroidism and ophthalmopathy. Findings and caveats of the study: Most thyroid-expanded clonotypes above 0.001 were also found in blood.

Authors of the study amplified TCR beta CDR3 regions from RNA transcripts. The TCR CDR3 first-round RT-PCR relied on the HTBI primer set. TCRdb fed the multiplex PCR reads into MiXCR, producing one record per CDR3 protein. The data contain 95,000 to 100,000 distinct CDR3 sequences, just over 50% of them singletons. The CDR3 length is 14 residues. Germline V gives CDR1 MNHEY, CDR2 SVGAGI. Trimming took off 1 base at V and 5 bases at J, with 9 bases between the two ends. The clonotype comes from a middle-aged woman with Graves' hyperthyroidism. Sequenced sample: blood. The chain couples TRBV6-5 to TRBJ1-5; the D is unclear. The CDR3 loop reads CASSYWAGYQPQHF. The CDR3 DNA follows: TGTGCCAGCAGTTACTGGGCAGGTTATCAGCCCCAGCATTTT.